Included here is one TCR beta chain sequence, with context. Its matching antigen is unknown. This specimen belongs to a study of type 1 and type 2 diabetes patients. General observations from the study: Some expanded clones seen only in T1D might occur in additional T2D or control samples.

This CDR3 has 14 residues. Deletions cut 3 bases from V and 7 bases from J, with 12 bases between. Germline lookup yields CDR1 SNHLY and CDR2 FYNNEI. Genomic DNA was the PCR template. Multiplex PCR with 30 forward and 13 reverse primers amplified the TCR beta CDR3. One entry per CDR3 protein results from TCRdb running MiXCR on the multiplex PCR reads. The table has some 250,000 distinct CDR3 sequences, 47% seen once. The sequenced material came from peripheral blood mononuclear cells (PBMCs). This sequence originates from a man aged 18 to 30 with type 2 diabetes. This chain links TRBV2 with TRBJ2-2; no clear D gene. CDR3 residues: CASSESRQGGELFF. The DNA for the CDR3 is TGTGCCAGCAGTGAGTCGAGGCAAGGCGGGGAGCTGTTTTTT.